This TCR beta chain emerged from a study of blood T cell repertoires in COVID-19. Study information: In each case, the material was cDNA or gDNA derived from T cells, B-cell-depleted T cells, or PBMCs.

The CDR3 is 15 residues long. The V segment lost 3 bases and the J segment 5 bases; nucleotides outside the gene matches: 4. In germline, CDR1 is SGDLS, CDR2 YYNGEE. Data came from immunoSEQ multiplex PCR; TCRdb stores just in-frame clones and leaves some out. Of fewer than 85,000 clones listed, around 83% are singletons. Source material: peripheral blood. This chain joins TRBV9 and TRBJ2-7; 14 positions match TRBD2. This sequence originates from a young man with COVID-19, enrolled during active disease. CDR3 amino acids: CASSEGLAGVDEQYF. The CDR3 nucleotides read TGTGCCAGCAGCGAGGGACTAGCGGGAGTCGACGAGCAGTACTTC.